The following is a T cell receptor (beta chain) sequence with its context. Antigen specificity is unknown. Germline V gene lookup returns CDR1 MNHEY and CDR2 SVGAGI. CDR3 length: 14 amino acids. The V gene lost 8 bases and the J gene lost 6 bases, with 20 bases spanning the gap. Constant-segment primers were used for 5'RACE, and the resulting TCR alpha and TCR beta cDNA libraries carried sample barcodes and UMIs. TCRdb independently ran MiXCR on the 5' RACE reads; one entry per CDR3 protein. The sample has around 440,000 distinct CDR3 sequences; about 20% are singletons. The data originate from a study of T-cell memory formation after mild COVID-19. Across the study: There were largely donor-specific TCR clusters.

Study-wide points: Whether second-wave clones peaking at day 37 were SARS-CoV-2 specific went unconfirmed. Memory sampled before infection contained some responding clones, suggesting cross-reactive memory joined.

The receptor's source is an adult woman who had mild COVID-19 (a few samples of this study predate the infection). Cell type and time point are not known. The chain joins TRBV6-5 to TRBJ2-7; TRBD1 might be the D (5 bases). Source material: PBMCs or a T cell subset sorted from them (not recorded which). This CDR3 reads CASRLGVTPTEQYF. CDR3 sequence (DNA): TGTGCCAGCCGGTTAGGGGTAACCCCTACCGAGCAGTACTTC.